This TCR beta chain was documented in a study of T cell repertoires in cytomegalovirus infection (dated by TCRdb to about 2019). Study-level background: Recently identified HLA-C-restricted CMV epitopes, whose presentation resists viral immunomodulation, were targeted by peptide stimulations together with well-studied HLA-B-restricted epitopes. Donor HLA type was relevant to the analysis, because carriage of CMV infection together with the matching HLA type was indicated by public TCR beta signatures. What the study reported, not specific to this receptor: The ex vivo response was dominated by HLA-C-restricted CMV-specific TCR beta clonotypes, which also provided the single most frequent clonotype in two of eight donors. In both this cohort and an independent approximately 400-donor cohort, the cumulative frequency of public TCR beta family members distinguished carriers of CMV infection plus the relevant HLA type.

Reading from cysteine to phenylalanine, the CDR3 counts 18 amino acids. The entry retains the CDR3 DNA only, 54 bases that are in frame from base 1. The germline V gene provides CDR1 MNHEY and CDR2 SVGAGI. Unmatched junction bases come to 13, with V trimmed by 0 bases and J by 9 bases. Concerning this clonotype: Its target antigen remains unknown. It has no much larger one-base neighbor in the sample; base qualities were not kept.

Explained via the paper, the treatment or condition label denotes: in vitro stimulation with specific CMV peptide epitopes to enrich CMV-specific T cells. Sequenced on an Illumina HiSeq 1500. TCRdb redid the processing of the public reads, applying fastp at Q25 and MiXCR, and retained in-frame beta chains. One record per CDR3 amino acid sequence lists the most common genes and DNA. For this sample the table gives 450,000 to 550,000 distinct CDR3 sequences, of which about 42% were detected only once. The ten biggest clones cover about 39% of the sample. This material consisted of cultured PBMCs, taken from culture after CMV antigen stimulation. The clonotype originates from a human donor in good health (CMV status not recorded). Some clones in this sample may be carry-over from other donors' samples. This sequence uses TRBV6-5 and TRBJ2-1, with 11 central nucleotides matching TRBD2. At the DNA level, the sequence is TGTGCCAGCAGTTACTCGGGTAGCGGGAGGGCCCAAGGTTCTGAGCAGTTCTTC. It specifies CASSYSGSGRAQGSEQFF.